A selection of T cell receptor beta chains follows, all from one sample in a study of blood T cell repertoires in COVID-19. Sequenced by immunoSEQ multiplex PCR; TCRdb stores in-frame clones only, minus some. The sample yields roughly 250,000 clones, around 87% seen once. Material: peripheral blood. The origin of the receptors is a man aged 60 to 69 who had recovered from COVID-19. The CDR3 runs from the conserved cysteine through the conserved F or W. A D gene is named only where the DNA matches it firmly. Clone size appears in some rows only: once, few, many, or a class for an expanded clone.

v_gene: TRBV6-2/TRBV6-3; j_gene: TRBJ2-7; len: 13; d_gene: -; abundance: -; CDR3nt: TGTGCCAGCAGTTGGGGCGGGACCGGGGAGCAGTACTTC; CDR3aa: CASSWGGTGEQYF
v_gene: TRBV9; j_gene: TRBJ2-1; len: 13; d_gene: -; abundance: -; CDR3nt: TGTGCCAGCAGCCCCGTCCTCCGGGATGAGCAGTTCTTC; CDR3aa: CASSPVLRDEQFF
v_gene: TRBV29-1; j_gene: TRBJ2-5; len: 15; d_gene: TRBD2; abundance: -; CDR3nt: TGCAGCGTTGAAGATGGGGCGGGGGGGCCGGAGACCCAGTACTTC; CDR3aa: CSVEDGAGGPETQYF
v_gene: TRBV29-1; j_gene: TRBJ1-5; len: 14; d_gene: -; abundance: -; CDR3nt: TGCAGCGTGGGGGGAGTGGATAGCAATCAGCCCCAGCATTTT; CDR3aa: CSVGGVDSNQPQHF
v_gene: TRBV19; j_gene: TRBJ2-3; len: 15; d_gene: TRBD1; abundance: -; CDR3nt: TGTGCCAGTAGTCTCAGGGGGCGCGGCACAGATACGCAGTATTTT; CDR3aa: CASSLRGRGTDTQYF
v_gene: TRBV11-2; j_gene: TRBJ1-2; len: 16; d_gene: -; abundance: once; CDR3nt: TGTGCCAGCAGCAAAAGCCAGACAACAGAATTGGATGGCTACACCTTC; CDR3aa: CASSKSQTTELDGYTF
v_gene: TRBV19; j_gene: TRBJ1-5; len: 17; d_gene: TRBD1; abundance: -; CDR3nt: TGTGCCAGTAGTTTCCGGGGACAGGGCTATAGCAATCAGCCCCAGCATTTT; CDR3aa: CASSFRGQGYSNQPQHF
v_gene: TRBV5-1; j_gene: TRBJ1-4; len: 13; d_gene: -; abundance: few; CDR3nt: TGCGCCAGCAGCAATTCGGTTAATGAAAAACTGTTTTTT; CDR3aa: CASSNSVNEKLFF
v_gene: TRBV19; j_gene: TRBJ1-5; len: 16; d_gene: -; abundance: -; CDR3nt: TGTGCCAGTAGTATTTCGGGGGTTAGGAGCAATCAGCCCCAGCATTTT; CDR3aa: CASSISGVRSNQPQHF
v_gene: TRBV7-9; j_gene: TRBJ1-2; len: 16; d_gene: -; abundance: -; CDR3nt: TGTGCCAGCAGCCCCCAAATGTACACCTTAAACTATGGCTACACCTTC; CDR3aa: CASSPQMYTLNYGYTF
v_gene: TRBV5-6; j_gene: TRBJ1-2; len: 15; d_gene: -; abundance: -; CDR3nt: TGTGCCAGCAGGCTGGACAGTTCCATTAACTATGGCTGGTCCTTC; CDR3aa: CASRLDSSINYGWSF
v_gene: TRBV5-4; j_gene: TRBJ1-1; len: 15; d_gene: -; abundance: -; CDR3nt: TGTGCCAGCAGCTTAATATCAGGGGCTGGCACTGAAGCTTTCTTT; CDR3aa: CASSLISGAGTEAFF
v_gene: TRBV3-1/TRBV3-2; j_gene: TRBJ2-3; len: 15; d_gene: TRBD1; abundance: -; CDR3nt: TGTGCCAGCAGCCTGAGGACAGGCGAGACAGATACGCAGTATTTT; CDR3aa: CASSLRTGETDTQYF
v_gene: TRBV19; j_gene: TRBJ2-2; len: 16; d_gene: TRBD2; abundance: -; CDR3nt: TGTGCCAGTAGTAGCCACTGGCGGGGGGGTGGCGGGGAGCTGTTTTTT; CDR3aa: CASSSHWRGGGGELFF
v_gene: TRBV2; j_gene: TRBJ1-5; len: 16; d_gene: -; abundance: -; CDR3nt: TGTGCCAGCAAAAGGGCGGGCTTGGTCGAGAATCAGCCCCAGCATTTT; CDR3aa: CASKRAGLVENQPQHF
v_gene: TRBV30; j_gene: TRBJ2-5; len: 14; d_gene: TRBD2; abundance: once; CDR3nt: TGTGCCTGGAGTGTACTAGCGGATCAAGAGACCCAGTACTTC; CDR3aa: CAWSVLADQETQYF
v_gene: TRBV6-5; j_gene: TRBJ2-6; len: 15; d_gene: TRBD1; abundance: -; CDR3nt: TGTGCCAGCGGCAGGGGGACCCGGGGGGCCAACGTCCTGACTTTC; CDR3aa: CASGRGTRGANVLTF
v_gene: TRBV6-1; j_gene: TRBJ2-3; len: 19; d_gene: -; abundance: -; CDR3nt: TGTGCCAGCAGTGAACGGCCAGGGTGGGGGGTATACACAGCAGATACGCAGTATTTT; CDR3aa: CASSERPGWGVYTADTQYF